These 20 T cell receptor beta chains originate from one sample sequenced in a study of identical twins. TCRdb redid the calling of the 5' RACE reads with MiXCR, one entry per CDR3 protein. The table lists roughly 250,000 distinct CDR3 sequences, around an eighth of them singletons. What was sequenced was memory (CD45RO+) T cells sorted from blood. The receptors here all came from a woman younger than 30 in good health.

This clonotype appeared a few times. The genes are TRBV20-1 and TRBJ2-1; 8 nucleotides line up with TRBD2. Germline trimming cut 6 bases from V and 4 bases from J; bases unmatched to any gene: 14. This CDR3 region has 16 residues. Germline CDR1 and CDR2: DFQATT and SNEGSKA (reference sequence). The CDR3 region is CSAISGGLASYNEQFF. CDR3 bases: TGCAGTGCGATATCGGGAGGGCTAGCGAGTTACAATGAGCAGTTCTTC.

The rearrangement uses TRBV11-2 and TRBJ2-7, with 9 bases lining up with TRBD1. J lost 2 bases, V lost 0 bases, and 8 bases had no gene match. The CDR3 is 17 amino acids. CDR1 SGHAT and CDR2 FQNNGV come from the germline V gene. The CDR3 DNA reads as TGTGCCAGCAGCTTAGAGGGGGGGGACAGGGATCCCTACGAGCAGTACTTC. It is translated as CASSLEGGDRDPYEQYF.

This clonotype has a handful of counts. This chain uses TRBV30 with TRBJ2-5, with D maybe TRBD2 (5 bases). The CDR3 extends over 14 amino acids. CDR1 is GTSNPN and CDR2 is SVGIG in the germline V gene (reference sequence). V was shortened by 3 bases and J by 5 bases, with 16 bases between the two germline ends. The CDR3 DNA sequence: TGTGCCTGGAGCCCCACCGGTGGAGGCGAGACCCAGTACTTC. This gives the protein CAWSPTGGGETQYF.

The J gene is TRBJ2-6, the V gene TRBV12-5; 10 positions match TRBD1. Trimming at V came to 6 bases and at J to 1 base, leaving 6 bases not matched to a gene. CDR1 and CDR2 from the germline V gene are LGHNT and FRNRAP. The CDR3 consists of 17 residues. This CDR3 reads CASGKPGQGSGANVLTF. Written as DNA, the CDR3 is TGTGCTAGTGGGAAGCCGGGACAGGGGTCTGGGGCCAACGTCCTGACTTTC.

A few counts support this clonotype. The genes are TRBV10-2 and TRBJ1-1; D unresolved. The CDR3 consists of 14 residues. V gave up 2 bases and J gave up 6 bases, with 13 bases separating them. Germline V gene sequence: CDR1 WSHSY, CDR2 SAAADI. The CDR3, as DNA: TGCGCCAGCAGTGAGGCGGTGGGGAAACCTGAAGCTTTCTTT. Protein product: CASSEAVGKPEAFF.

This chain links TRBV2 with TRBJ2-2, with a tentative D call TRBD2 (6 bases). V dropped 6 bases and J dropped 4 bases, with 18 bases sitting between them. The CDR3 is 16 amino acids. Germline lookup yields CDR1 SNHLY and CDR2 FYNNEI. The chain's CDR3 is CASSQVGGTGTGELFF. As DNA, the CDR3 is TGTGCCAGCAGCCAGGTGGGGGGTACTGGCACCGGGGAGCTGTTTTTT.

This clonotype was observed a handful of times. CDR3 sequence: CATSEGTGEVTGELFF. CDR3 coding DNA: TGTGCCACCAGTGAGGGGACAGGGGAGGTCACCGGGGAGCTGTTTTTT. The V gene is TRBV24-1, the J gene TRBJ2-2; TRBD1 matches at 10 bases. V shed 4 bases, J shed 4 bases, and the junction held 5 bases outside the gene matches. This CDR3 is 16 amino acids long. CDR1 KGHDR and CDR2 SFDVKD come from the germline V gene.

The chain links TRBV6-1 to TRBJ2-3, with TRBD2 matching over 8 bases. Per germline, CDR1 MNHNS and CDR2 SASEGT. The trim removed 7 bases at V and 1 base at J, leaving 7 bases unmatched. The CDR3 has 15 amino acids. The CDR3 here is CASTNGGVGTDTQYF. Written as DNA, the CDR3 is TGTGCCAGCACCAACGGGGGGGTTGGCACAGATACGCAGTATTTT.

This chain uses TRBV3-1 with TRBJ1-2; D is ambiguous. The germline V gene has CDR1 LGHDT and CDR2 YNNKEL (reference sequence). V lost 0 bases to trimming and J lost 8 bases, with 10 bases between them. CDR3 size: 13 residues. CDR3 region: CASSQERGGGYTF. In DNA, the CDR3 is TGTGCCAGCAGCCAAGAACGGGGAGGGGGCTACACCTTC.

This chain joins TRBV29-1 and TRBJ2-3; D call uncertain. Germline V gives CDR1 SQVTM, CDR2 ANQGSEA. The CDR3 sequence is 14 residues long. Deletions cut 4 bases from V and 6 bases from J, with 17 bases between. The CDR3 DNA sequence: TGCAGCGTTGTTGACGCAGGCCCGTCGGATACGCAGTATTTT. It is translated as CSVVDAGPSDTQYF.

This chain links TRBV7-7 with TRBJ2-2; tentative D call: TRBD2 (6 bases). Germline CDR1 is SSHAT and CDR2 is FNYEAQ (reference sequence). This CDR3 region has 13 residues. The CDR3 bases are TGTGCTAGCGGTAAAGAGGGCACCGGGGAGCTGTTTTTT. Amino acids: CASGKEGTGELFF. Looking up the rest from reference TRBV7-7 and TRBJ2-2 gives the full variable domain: GAGVSQSPRYKVTKRGQDVTLRCDPISSHATLYWYQQALGQGPEFLTYFNYEAQPDKSGLPSDRFSAERPEGSISTLTIQRTEQRDSAMYRCASGKEGTGELFFGEGSRLTVL.

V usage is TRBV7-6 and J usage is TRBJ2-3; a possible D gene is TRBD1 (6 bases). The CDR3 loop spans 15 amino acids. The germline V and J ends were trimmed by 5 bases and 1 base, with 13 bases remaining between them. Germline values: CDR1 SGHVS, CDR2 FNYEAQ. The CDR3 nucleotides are TGTGCCAGCAGCCCCCCCCCAGGGGGCACAGATACGCAGTATTTT. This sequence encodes CASSPPPGGTDTQYF.

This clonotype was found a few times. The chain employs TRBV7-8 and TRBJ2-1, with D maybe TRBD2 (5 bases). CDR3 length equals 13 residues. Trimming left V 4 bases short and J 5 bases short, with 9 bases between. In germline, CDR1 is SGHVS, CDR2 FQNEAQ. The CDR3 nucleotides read TGTGCCAGCAGCTCCGACGGGGACAATGAGCAGTTCTTC. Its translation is CASSSDGDNEQFF.

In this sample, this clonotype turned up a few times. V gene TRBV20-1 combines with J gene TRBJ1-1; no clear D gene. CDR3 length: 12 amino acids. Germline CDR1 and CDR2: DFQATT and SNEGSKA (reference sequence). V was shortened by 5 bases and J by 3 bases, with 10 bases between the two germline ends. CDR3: CSAVPWDTEAFF. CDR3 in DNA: TGCAGTGCTGTCCCTTGGGACACTGAAGCTTTCTTT.

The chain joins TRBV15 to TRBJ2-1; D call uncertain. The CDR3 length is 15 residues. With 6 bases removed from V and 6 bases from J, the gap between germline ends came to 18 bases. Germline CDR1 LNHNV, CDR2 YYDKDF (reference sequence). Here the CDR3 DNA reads TGTGCCACCAGATTGGTCCAAGGGTGGGGCAATGAGCAGTTCTTC. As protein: CATRLVQGWGNEQFF.

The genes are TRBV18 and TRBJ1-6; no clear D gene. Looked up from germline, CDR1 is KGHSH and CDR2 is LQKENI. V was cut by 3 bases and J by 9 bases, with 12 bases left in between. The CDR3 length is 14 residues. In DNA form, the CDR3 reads TGTGCCAGCTCACCCCAAAAGAGCGGTTCACCCCTCCACTTT. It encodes CASSPQKSGSPLHF. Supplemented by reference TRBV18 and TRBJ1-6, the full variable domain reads NAGVMQNPRHLVRRRGQEARLRCSPMKGHSHVYWYRQLPEEGLKFMVYLQKENIIDESGMPKERFSAEFPKEGPSILRIQQVVRGDSAAYFCASSPQKSGSPLHFGNGTRLTVT.

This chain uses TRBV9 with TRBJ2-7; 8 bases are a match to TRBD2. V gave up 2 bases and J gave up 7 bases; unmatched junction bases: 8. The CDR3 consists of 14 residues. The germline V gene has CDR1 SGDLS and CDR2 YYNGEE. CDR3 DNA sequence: TGTGCCAGCAGCGTTACTAGCGGTTTAGAGGAGCAGTACTTC. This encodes CASSVTSGLEEQYF.

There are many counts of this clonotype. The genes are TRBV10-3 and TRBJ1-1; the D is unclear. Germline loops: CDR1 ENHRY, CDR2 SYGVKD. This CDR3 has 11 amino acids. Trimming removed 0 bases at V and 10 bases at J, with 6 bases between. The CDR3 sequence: CAISESEVAFF. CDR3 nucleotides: TGTGCCATCAGTGAGTCAGAAGTAGCTTTCTTT.

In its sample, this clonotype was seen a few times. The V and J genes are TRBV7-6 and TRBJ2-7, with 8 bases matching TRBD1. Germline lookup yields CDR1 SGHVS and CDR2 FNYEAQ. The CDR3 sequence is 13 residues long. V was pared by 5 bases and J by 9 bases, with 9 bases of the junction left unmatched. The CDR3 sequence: CASSTRTGRPQYF. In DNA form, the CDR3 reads TGTGCCAGCAGCACCAGGACAGGGAGACCGCAGTACTTC.

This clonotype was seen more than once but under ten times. The CDR3 sequence: CASSPPPPGYNEQFF. CDR3 DNA: TGTGCCAGCAGCCCACCCCCACCGGGGTACAATGAGCAGTTCTTC. V gene TRBV7-2 combines with J gene TRBJ2-1, with a possible D match to TRBD2 (5 bases). The CDR3 consists of 15 residues. Between the trimmed V and J ends, which lost 5 bases and 4 bases, there was a span of 15 bases. Germline assignment: CDR1 SGHTA and CDR2 FQGNSA.